This T cell receptor (beta chain) was obtained from a study of OX40 agonist ivuxolimab in advanced cancers. This clone has only a few counts. Unmatched junction bases numbered 12, after V lost 0 bases and J lost 6 bases. This CDR3 contains 18 residues. Germline CDR1 and CDR2: SGDLS and YYNGEE. Assay used: immunoSEQ multiplex PCR; TCRdb lists only in-frame clones, some missing. Among 60,000 to 100,000 clones, about 92% were seen once, and the ten largest hold 0.5% to 0.6%. This chain connects TRBV9 to TRBJ2-3; 11 positions match TRBD2. This receptor was obtained from an adult with an advanced solid tumor such as melanoma, head and neck, liver or kidney cancer. The input for sequencing was CD4+ or CD8+ T cells sorted from blood, taken in a trial of the OX40 agonist ivuxolimab. The CDR3 loop is CASSVDPSGRPLGDTQYF. Here the CDR3 DNA reads TGTGCCAGCAGCGTAGATCCTAGCGGGAGGCCCCTCGGGGATACGCAGTATTTT.